This T cell receptor beta chain was sequenced during a study of T cells in Graves' hyperthyroidism and ophthalmopathy. The CDR3 is made up of 13 amino acids. Trimming took off 1 base at V and 7 bases at J, with 10 bases between the two ends. Per germline, CDR1 SGHDN and CDR2 FVKESK. This clonotype was found many times. It was RNA transcripts that yielded the amplified TCR beta CDR3 regions. Primed by the HTBI set, a first-round RT-PCR was run on the TCR CDR3. TCRdb reprocessed the multiplex PCR reads via MiXCR and lists one record per CDR3 protein. The data contain roughly 350,000 distinct CDR3 sequences, about 14% of them singletons.

V is TRBV14 and J is TRBJ1-2; D is unresolved. The clonotype originates from a woman younger than 45 with Graves' ophthalmopathy. Sequencing used blood. CDR3 sequence reads: CASSQARGSGYTF. The DNA for the CDR3 is TGTGCCAGCAGCCAAGCGCGAGGTTCTGGCTACACCTTC. The full variable domain, in which reference TRBV14 and TRBJ1-2 provide the parts outside the CDR3, is EAGVTQFPSHSVIEKGQTVTLRCDPISGHDNLYWYRRVMGKEIKFLLHFVKESKQDESGMPNNRFLAERTGGTYSTLKVQPAELEDSGVYFCASSQARGSGYTFGSGTRLTVV.